Shown below are 13 T cell receptor beta chains from a single sample sequenced in a study of T-cell memory formation after mild COVID-19. Each CDR3 protein is one row after TCRdb ran MiXCR on the 5' RACE reads. The repertoire has roughly 340,000 distinct CDR3 sequences, 20% to 25% of them found once; the top ten carry roughly a fifth. Material: PBMCs or a T cell subset sorted from them (not recorded which). The receptors here all came from a man between 18 and 35 years old who had mild COVID-19 (a few samples of this study predate the infection). Cell type and time point are not known.

V and J are TRBV15 and TRBJ2-2; 15 bases map to TRBD2. The CDR3 loop spans 15 amino acids. Germline V gene data show CDR1 as LNHNV and CDR2 as YYDKDF (reference sequence). Unmatched junction bases numbered 3, after V lost 3 bases and J lost 10 bases. The CDR3 coding sequence is TGTGCCACCAGCAGGGGACTAGCGGGGGGCGAGGAGCTGTTTTTT. This sequence encodes CATSRGLAGGEELFF.

Only a few counts were recorded for this clonotype. V gene TRBV2 combines with J gene TRBJ2-2; TRBD1 might be the D (5 bases). This CDR3 region has 14 residues. Germline CDR1 reads SNHLY; CDR2 reads FYNNEI. V shed 11 bases and J shed 6 bases, with 19 bases lying between them. CDR3 nucleotide sequence: TGTGCCTCACGCCGGGCAGGGTTCCCCGGGGAGCTGTTTTTT. Amino acid sequence: CASRRAGFPGELFF.

There are a few counts of this clonotype. The genes are TRBV7-9 and TRBJ2-7; D uncertain. In germline, CDR1 is SEHNR, CDR2 FQNEAQ (reference sequence). With 3 bases removed from V and 3 bases from J, the gap between germline ends came to 9 bases. The CDR3 is made up of 13 amino acids. The CDR3 is CASSFSGNYEQYF. CDR3 nucleotides: TGTGCCAGCAGCTTCTCGGGTAACTACGAGCAGTACTTC.

The CDR3 sequence is CASRHTPGQGIYEQYF. In nucleotides, the CDR3 is TGTGCCAGCAGGCATACTCCGGGACAGGGGATCTACGAGCAGTACTTC. This sequence joins TRBV6-2 or TRBV6-3 and TRBJ2-7; the match to TRBD1 covers 10 bases. Losses at the gene ends were 6 bases for V and 3 bases for J; bases not matched to a gene: 11. This CDR3 has 16 residues. Germline CDR1 is MNHEY and CDR2 is SVGEGT.

For this clonotype: One end of the junction does not line up with germline, which may come from a read error. The V call is TRBV5-1, the J call TRBJ1-3; D remains unclear. The germline V gene encodes CDR1 SGHRS and CDR2 YFSETQ. This CDR3 region has 14 residues. The CDR3 loop is CASSLDHSGNTIYF. CDR3 bases: TGCGCCAGCAGTTTGGATCACTCTGGAAACACCATATATTTT.

This clonotype was seen a handful of times. This rearrangement joins TRBV7-9 to TRBJ2-3; D ambiguous. From germline, CDR1 is SEHNR and CDR2 FQNEAQ (reference sequence). V lost 5 bases and J lost 5, with 14 bases in between. The CDR3 runs to 14 residues. The CDR3 region has the DNA TGTGCCAGCAGCACCGCACGGCTTGGAGATACGCAGTATTTT. Its translation is CASSTARLGDTQYF.

This clonotype was seen more than once but under ten times. The chain carries TRBV24-1 and TRBJ1-2; D gene uncertain. The V and J ends lost 3 bases and 7 bases respectively, with 11 bases between them. Germline V gene sequence: CDR1 KGHDR, CDR2 SFDVKD. This CDR3 comprises 13 residues. The CDR3 DNA is TGTGCCACCAGTGATCCCACGGCGTTTGGCTACACCTTC. It codes for CATSDPTAFGYTF.

In nucleotides, the CDR3 is TGTGCCAGCAACCAAGTAGGGGCTAATCAGCCCCAGCATTTT. Translating gives CASNQVGANQPQHF. The rearrangement joins TRBV12-3 or TRBV12-4 to TRBJ1-5, with D tentatively TRBD1 (5 bases). CDR3 length equals 14 residues. Between the trimmed V and J ends, which lost 7 bases and 4 bases, there was a span of 14 bases.

This clonotype was seen repeatedly, ten times or more. The gene calls are TRBV7-8 and TRBJ2-2, with TRBD2 as a possible D gene (6 bases). The germline V gene encodes CDR1 SGHVS and CDR2 FQNEAQ. Trimming left V 8 bases short and J 8 bases short, with 18 bases between. The CDR3 has 14 amino acids. The CDR3 DNA follows: TGTGCCAGCCGAAGCCGGACTAACGTGGGGGAGCTGTTTTTT. Amino acid sequence: CASRSRTNVGELFF. Full variable domain (remainder filled in from reference TRBV7-8 and TRBJ2-2): GAGVSQSPRYKVAKRGQDVALRCDPISGHVSLFWYQQALGQGPEFLTYFQNEAQLDKSGLPSDRFFAERPEGSVSTLKIQRTQQEDSAVYLCASRSRTNVGELFFGEGSRLTVL.

This clonotype was observed a few times. V gene TRBV7-2 combines with J gene TRBJ1-5, with D hard to call. V was shortened by 0 bases and J by 3 bases, with 12 bases between the two germline ends. This CDR3 comprises 16 residues. Germline V gives CDR1 SGHTA, CDR2 FQGNSA. The CDR3 sequence is CASSLAQAGSNQPQHF. The CDR3 DNA reads TGTGCCAGCAGCTTAGCGCAGGCCGGCTCCAATCAGCCCCAGCATTTT.

This clonotype showed up just a few times. In nucleotides, the CDR3 is TGTGCCAGCAGCCAGGGTCTTGGAGTGCGCTACGAGCAGTACTTC. This codes for CASSQGLGVRYEQYF. The V gene is TRBV14, the J gene TRBJ2-7; D gene unclear. The length of the CDR3 is 15 residues. V lost 3 bases and J 3 bases, leaving 15 bases between the germline ends. CDR1 and CDR2 (germline): SGHDN, FVKESK.

The chain combines TRBV10-3 with TRBJ1-5; the D is unclear. CDR3 length: 13 residues. Trimming removed 5 bases at V and 6 bases at J, with 11 bases between. Germline V gene sequence: CDR1 ENHRY, CDR2 SYGVKD. CDR3: CAISLGEGQPQHF. In nucleotides, the CDR3 is TGTGCCATCAGTCTCGGGGAGGGTCAGCCCCAGCATTTT.

This clonotype has just a few counts. The J gene is TRBJ2-5, the V gene TRBV7-2; TRBD1 or TRBD2 may be the D gene (5 bases each). Germline V gene data show CDR1 as SGHTA and CDR2 as FQGNSA. Trimming cost V 1 base and J 4 bases, with 13 bases left between them. The CDR3 length is 15 residues. CDR3 in amino acids: CASSLGPGRGETQYF. As DNA, the CDR3 is TGTGCCAGCAGCTTAGGCCCAGGGAGAGGAGAGACCCAGTACTTC.